A few counts support the clone carrying this TCR beta chain. No antigen is known for it. These data come from a study of blood T cells in healthy people across ages. All donors came from Russia, were Caucasian and healthy, and spanned ages roughly 6 to 100. Per individual sample, total RNA of at least 5 micrograms was extracted. Study results and caveats: In long-lived donors, naive CD4+ cell counts and diversity exceeded those of aged donors. Diversity of TCR beta per million T cells declined in a roughly linear way with age.

The authors ran a second PCR of about 6 to 12 cycles using a sample-barcoded 5' primer and a J-beta primer mix. Using its own MiXCR run on the 5' RACE reads, TCRdb lists one record per CDR3 protein. Of 1.5 million to 2 million distinct CDR3 sequences in the sample, roughly 49% are singletons; the top ten hold approximately 2%. The receptor was isolated from a woman aged 40-49 years in good health. The sample consisted of blood.

CDR3 residues: CASSQEPTGPGYTF. In DNA form, the CDR3 reads TGCGCCAGCAGCCAAGAACCGACAGGGCCGGGCTACACCTTC. The rearrangement joins TRBV4-3 to TRBJ1-2; 7 nucleotides align to TRBD1. The germline V gene encodes CDR1 LGHNA and CDR2 YSLEER. V gave up 0 bases and J gave up 8 bases; unmatched junction bases: 6. The CDR3 is 14 residues long.